This T cell receptor (beta chain) originates from a study of T-cell memory formation after mild COVID-19. Study-wide results and limits: Pre-infection memory already had some responding clones, implying cross-reactive memory joined. Clones that got smaller from day 15 to 85 had even CD4/CD8, while clones growing later tipped toward CD4+. Those CD4+ clones that contracted were mainly in CM and EM (CD8+ ones in EMRA).

From the 5' RACE reads, TCRdb called clonotypes with MiXCR, one entry per CDR3 protein. Of around 300,000 distinct CDR3 sequences listed, approximately 14% were seen once; the top ten hold under 25%. Comment on this clonotype: Its specificity is unknown.

The CDR3 contains 14 residues. The germline V gene has CDR1 SEHNR and CDR2 FQNEAQ (reference sequence). V lost 10 bases to trimming and J lost 8 bases; unmatched junction nucleotides: 12. This sequence joins TRBV7-9 and TRBJ2-1; 9 nucleotides line up with TRBD1. The material sequenced was PBMCs or a T cell subset sorted from them (not recorded which). The receptor was derived from a man between 18 and 35 years old who had mild COVID-19 (a few samples of this study predate the infection). Cell type and time point are not known. The CDR3 nucleotides read TGTGCCATCCAGGGGGGGGACAGGGCCGATGAGCAGTTCTTC. It codes for CAIQGGDRADEQFF.